Below are 6 T cell receptor beta chains sequenced from a single sample in a study of T cell responses to AZD1222 COVID-19 vaccine. Using immunoSEQ multiplex PCR, the repertoire was profiled, and TCRdb retains in-frame clones only, with some absent. The sample comprises over 150,000 clones, approximately 90% of which are singletons, and over 1.2% rests with the top ten. The specimen was peripheral blood, collected on day 0 of AZD1222 vaccination. All receptors come from an adult in good health.

This chain connects TRBV6-5 to TRBJ1-2; the D is unclear. The ends were cut back, 0 bases at V and 8 bases at J, with 10 bases in the middle. This CDR3 is 13 amino acids long. Germline CDR1 and CDR2: MNHEY and SVGAGI. CDR3 DNA: TGTGCCAGCAGTTACTCGTACACGGGGGGCTACACCTTC. Protein product: CASSYSYTGGYTF.

V and J are TRBV3-1 (or the pseudogene TRBV3-2) and TRBJ1-2; 7 positions match TRBD1. The V segment lost 4 bases and the J segment 8 bases; nucleotides outside the gene matches: 7. The length of the CDR3 is 13 residues. Per the germline V gene, CDR1 is LGHDT and CDR2 is YNNKEL (reference sequence). The CDR3 coding sequence is TGTGCCAGCAGCCCCACCAGGACAGGCGGCTACACCTTC. Translating gives CASSPTRTGGYTF.

This chain links TRBV7-2 with TRBJ2-5; 13 bases are shared with TRBD2. With V trimmed by 4 bases and J by 4 bases, 9 bases remained unmatched. This CDR3 spans 17 amino acids. From germline, CDR1 is SGHTA and CDR2 FQGNSA. As DNA, the CDR3 is TGTGCCAGCAGCTCAAGGGGGACTAGCGGGGTGGGAGAGACCCAGTACTTC. Translation: CASSSRGTSGVGETQYF.

J is TRBJ1-5 and V is TRBV7-8; 9 bases map to TRBD1. The V segment lost 5 bases and the J segment 6 bases; nucleotides outside the gene matches: 8. The CDR3 runs to 15 residues. CDR1 is SGHVS and CDR2 is FQNEAQ in the germline V gene. CDR3 bases: TGTGCCAGCAGCCCCCGGACAGGGGATGGTCAGCCCCAGCATTTT. Translated: CASSPRTGDGQPQHF.

V gene TRBV14 combines with J gene TRBJ1-4; TRBD1 aligns across 7 bases. V lost 7 bases and J lost 7; bases outside the gene matches: 6. This CDR3 has 13 amino acids. Germline CDR1 reads SGHDN; CDR2 reads FVKESK. The CDR3 sequence is CASNRQGTEKLFF. DNA of the CDR3: TGTGCCAGCAACCGACAGGGTACTGAAAAACTGTTTTTT.

The chain combines TRBV4-3 with TRBJ1-1; D ambiguous. The CDR3 sequence is 13 residues long. With 5 bases removed from V and 8 bases from J, the gap between germline ends came to 15 bases. Germline V gives CDR1 LGHNA, CDR2 YSLEER. The CDR3 protein is CASSSLREFEAFF. CDR3 bases: TGCGCCAGCAGCTCCTTAAGGGAATTCGAAGCTTTCTTT.